A selection of T cell receptor beta chains follows, all from one sample in a study of T cells after yellow fever vaccination. TCRdb re-analysed the 5' RACE reads in MiXCR, keeping a single row per CDR3 protein. The sample yields a few hundred thousand distinct CDR3 sequences, approximately 4% seen once. The sample in question was PBMCs, obtained 15 days after the yellow fever booster vaccination. The receptors shown here come from a man aged 18 to 29 who received the YFV17D yellow fever vaccine. Both conserved end residues are part of each CDR3. The D gene is left open where the match is weak. Clone size appears in some rows only: once, few, many, or a class for an expanded clone.

d_call	v_call	j_call	clone_size	cdr3_nt	cdr3_aa
TRBD1	TRBV29-1	TRBJ1-2	few	TGCAGCGTTGAGGTCACCGGGACAGGGGCTCTGGGCTACACCTTC	CSVEVTGTGALGYTF
.	TRBV25-1	TRBJ1-6	.	TGTGCCAGCAGGTGGAATTCACCCCTCCACTTT	CASRWNSPLHF
.	TRBV4-1	TRBJ2-5	.	TGCGCCAGCAGCCGGAGGAGGGAAGAGACCCAGTACTTC	CASSRRREETQYF
.	TRBV4-2	TRBJ2-2	few	TGTGCCAGCAGCCAAGATGGGAGGGACAGTTACACCGGGGAGCTGTTTTTT	CASSQDGRDSYTGELFF
.	TRBV12-3/TRBV12-4	TRBJ1-5	many	TGTGCCAGCAGTTTTCGTACTGGGGGTCAGCCCCAGCATTTT	CASSFRTGGQPQHF
TRBD1	TRBV5-1	TRBJ2-7	.	TGCGCCAGCAGCTCGGGGACAGGGGATGGCGAGCAGTACTTC	CASSSGTGDGEQYF
.	TRBV27	TRBJ2-5	many	TGTGCCAGCCTTCCCGAGACCCAGTACTTC	CASLPETQYF
.	TRBV7-8	TRBJ2-2	many	TGTGCCAGCAGCTTAGGCCTCTTCGGGTCCACCGGGGAGCTGTTTTTT	CASSLGLFGSTGELFF
.	TRBV20-1	TRBJ1-1	many	TGCAGTGGGCGGGGACTGGTATCGGCAGCTTTCTTT	CSGRGLVSAAFF
.	TRBV7-3	TRBJ1-5	.	TGTGCCAGCAGCCCAGATCAGCCCCAGCATTTT	CASSPDQPQHF
.	TRBV2	TRBJ1-2	many	TGTGCCAGCAGTGAAGTAAAGCGAGGCTACACCTTC	CASSEVKRGYTF
TRBD1	TRBV27	TRBJ2-1	few	TGTGCCAGCGGGGAAATGGGACAGGGGAGAGATGAGCAGTTCTTC	CASGEMGQGRDEQFF
TRBD1	TRBV30	TRBJ2-5	few	TGTGCCTGGGGCAGGGGGCGTGCGTTAGAGACCCAGTACTTC	CAWGRGRALETQYF
TRBD1	TRBV18	TRBJ1-2	many	TGTGCCAGCGGCCGACAGGGGGATTATGGCTACACCTTC	CASGRQGDYGYTF
.	TRBV7-8	TRBJ1-5	.	TGTGCCAGCAGCTTAGTTCCGGGAGCCCAGCCCCAGCATTTT	CASSLVPGAQPQHF
.	TRBV3-1	TRBJ1-1	many	TGTGCCAGCAGCCAAGATTTAGGGGTGGCCACTGAAGCTTTCTTT	CASSQDLGVATEAFF
.	TRBV24-1	TRBJ2-3	.	TGTGCCACCAGTGACGCGGCGGGGGCCGATACGCAGTATTTT	CATSDAAGADTQYF